A single sample is the source of the 17 T cell receptor beta chains below, sequenced in a study of Graves' ophthalmopathy and Graves' hyperthyroidism. Amplified material comprised TCR beta CDR3 regions derived from RNA transcripts. First-round RT-PCR employed HTBI primers, with a second-round multiplex PCR after it. TCRdb reprocessed the multiplex PCR reads via MiXCR and lists one record per CDR3 protein. The sample contains about 400,000 distinct CDR3 sequences, around 21% of which appear only once. Sequencing was carried out using peripheral blood. Every receptor here comes from a woman in her late teens or twenties with stable Graves' hyperthyroidism.

The rearrangement uses TRBV19 and TRBJ1-1; 8 nucleotides agree with TRBD1. From germline, CDR1 is LNHDA and CDR2 SQIVND (reference sequence). The CDR3 consists of 14 residues. J gave up 3 bases and V 10 bases, and 10 bases lay outside the gene matches. Here the CDR3 reads CANPRTGRDTEAFF. The CDR3 DNA follows: TGTGCCAACCCACGGACAGGGCGGGACACTGAAGCTTTCTTT.

This clonotype has a count of ten or more. The chain couples TRBV5-1 to TRBJ2-6, with no clear D. CDR1 and CDR2 (germline): SGHRS, YFSETQ. CDR3 size: 14 residues. The V gene lost 0 bases and the J gene lost 3 bases, with 4 bases spanning the gap. The CDR3 nucleotides read TGCGCCAGCAGCTTGGGCTATGGGGCCAACGTCCTGACTTTC. It translates to CASSLGYGANVLTF.

This clonotype was observed many times. The chain recombines TRBV4-1 with TRBJ2-7; D uncertain. The CDR3 has 15 amino acids. The V gene lost 0 bases and the J gene lost 3 bases, with 12 bases spanning the gap. From germline, CDR1 is MGHRA and CDR2 YSYEKL. For the CDR3, the DNA is TGCGCCAGCAGCCAAGAAGGGTCTGGGGTCTACGAGCAGTACTTC. It translates to CASSQEGSGVYEQYF.

This clonotype has just a few counts. This chain connects TRBV28 to TRBJ1-2; D is ambiguous. The germline gives CDR1 MDHEN, CDR2 SYDVKM. V was clipped by 3 bases and J by 7 bases, with 6 bases between them. This CDR3 is built from 11 residues. In nucleotides, the CDR3 is TGTGCCAGCAGTTTGGACTTTGGCTACACCTTC. It is translated as CASSLDFGYTF.

Ten or more counts support this clonotype. V gene TRBV19 combines with J gene TRBJ2-2; D is unresolved. This CDR3 spans 15 amino acids. The V end was cut by 3 bases, the J end by 0 bases, with 8 bases between. The germline CDR1 and CDR2 sequences are LNHDA and SQIVND (reference sequence). This CDR3 reads CASSIGTTNTGELFF. The CDR3 DNA is TGTGCCAGTAGTATCGGAACAACGAACACCGGGGAGCTGTTTTTT.

This clonotype has ten or more counts. This chain connects TRBV12-3 or TRBV12-4 to TRBJ2-4; TRBD2 is a possible D gene (6 bases). V shed 0 bases and J shed 8 bases, with 17 bases lying between them. The CDR3 has 16 amino acids. CDR3 bases: TGTGCCAGCAGTTTAGCGCTCTCCACCGGGGGAGACATTCAGTACTTC. Encoded protein: CASSLALSTGGDIQYF.

The genes are TRBV27 and TRBJ2-7, with TRBD1 matching over 11 bases. This CDR3 spans 13 amino acids. Germline CDR1 reads MNHEY; CDR2 reads SMNVEV (reference sequence). Unmatched junction bases numbered 1, after V lost 3 bases and J lost 6 bases. CDR3 region: CASSFGQGAEQYF. The CDR3 DNA is TGTGCCAGCAGTTTCGGACAGGGGGCCGAGCAGTACTTC.

This clonotype was detected many times. The V gene is TRBV28, the J gene TRBJ1-5; D remains unclear. CDR1 MDHEN and CDR2 SYDVKM come from the germline V gene. Trimming removed 2 bases at V and 4 bases at J, with 9 bases between. CDR3 length: 14 residues. CDR3 sequence reads: CASSLRLGNQPQHF. The CDR3 DNA follows: TGTGCCAGCAGTTTAAGGTTGGGGAATCAGCCCCAGCATTTT.

This clonotype was found many times. This chain connects TRBV29-1 to TRBJ2-2; either TRBD1 or TRBD2 may fit D (5 bases each). V lost 6 bases, J lost 4 bases, and 12 bases lay in between. The CDR3 totals 13 residues. Germline CDR1 and CDR2: SQVTM and ANQGSEA. CDR3 bases: TGCAGCGTGGAGCAGGGAGCCACCGGGGAGCTGTTTTTT. Its translation is CSVEQGATGELFF.

This clonotype was counted ten times or more. The chain combines TRBV7-8 with TRBJ1-1; the match to TRBD1 covers 9 bases. With V trimmed by 1 base and J by 3 bases, 15 bases remained unmatched. There are 19 residues in the CDR3. Germline lookup yields CDR1 SGHVS and CDR2 FQNEAQ. Here the CDR3 reads CASSLVRQGVVARDTEAFF. DNA of the CDR3: TGTGCCAGCAGCTTAGTACGACAGGGGGTGGTTGCCAGGGACACTGAAGCTTTCTTT. The variable domain in full, completed from reference TRBV7-8 and TRBJ1-1, reads GAGVSQSPRYKVAKRGQDVALRCDPISGHVSLFWYQQALGQGPEFLTYFQNEAQLDKSGLPSDRFFAERPEGSVSTLKIQRTQQEDSAVYLCASSLVRQGVVARDTEAFFGQGTRLTVV.

This clonotype was observed many times. The CDR3 region is CASTFRGAYEQYF. DNA of the CDR3: TGTGCCAGCACATTTCGGGGAGCCTACGAGCAGTACTTC. The chain couples TRBV6-1 to TRBJ2-7, with a weak D call TRBD2 (5 bases). Germline CDR1 MNHNS, CDR2 SASEGT. Trimming took 7 bases from V and 2 from J, leaving 12 bases between them. This CDR3 has 13 residues.

This clonotype appeared a few times. V is TRBV6-5 and J is TRBJ1-3; D not certain. Trimming took off 0 bases at V and 3 bases at J, with 9 bases between the two ends. Germline values: CDR1 MNHEY, CDR2 SVGAGI. The CDR3 contains 15 residues. The CDR3 is CASSYSPTLGNTIYF. The CDR3 coding sequence is TGTGCCAGCAGTTACTCACCGACTCTTGGAAACACCATATATTTT.

This sequence joins TRBV20-1 and TRBJ2-2; D is unresolved. V gave up 6 bases and J gave up 7 bases, with 9 bases separating them. Germline V gives CDR1 DFQATT, CDR2 SNEGSKA (reference sequence). This CDR3 comprises 11 residues. The CDR3 is CSAVTYGELFF. In DNA form, the CDR3 reads TGCAGTGCAGTGACGTACGGGGAGCTGTTTTTT.

This clonotype was seen ten or more times. V and J are TRBV24-1 and TRBJ2-5, with TRBD1 matching 7 bases. CDR1 is KGHDR, CDR2 SFDVKD, per germline. The ends lost 4 bases at V and 4 bases at J; junction bases unmatched: 11. The CDR3 is 16 residues long. The CDR3 coding sequence is TGTGCCACCAGTGACTTAAAGACAGGGACCGGAGAGACCCAGTACTTC. Its translation: CATSDLKTGTGETQYF.

CDR3 protein: CASSLQGIKETQYF. The CDR3 DNA is TGTGCCAGCAGTCTGCAGGGGATCAAGGAGACCCAGTACTTC. V and J are TRBV6-1 and TRBJ2-5, with D possibly TRBD1 on 6 matching bases. The CDR3 consists of 14 residues. Germline V gives CDR1 MNHNS, CDR2 SASEGT. The germline V and J ends were trimmed by 5 bases and 5 bases, with 15 bases remaining between them.

There are many counts of this clonotype. This chain connects TRBV5-1 to TRBJ2-7, with TRBD2 matching over 7 bases. This CDR3 is built from 17 residues. Trimming at V came to 0 bases and at J to 0 bases, leaving 9 bases not matched to a gene. CDR1 and CDR2 from the germline V gene are SGHRS and YFSETQ. The CDR3 region is CASSLGRAGGSSYEQYF. The DNA of the CDR3 is TGCGCCAGCAGCTTGGGAAGAGCGGGCGGGAGCTCCTACGAGCAGTACTTC.

This clonotype was counted ten times or more. The chain uses TRBV20-1 and TRBJ1-5; TRBD1 aligns across 7 bases. The J segment lost 7 bases and the V segment lost 1 base, leaving 7 bases of the junction unmatched. The CDR3 sequence is 14 residues long. Germline V CDR1 and CDR2: DFQATT, SNEGSKA (reference sequence). The CDR3 DNA is TGCAGTGCTAGAGTACTACAGGGGTGGCAGCCCCAGCATTTT. It translates to CSARVLQGWQPQHF.